The rows below give T cell receptor beta chains drawn from one sample of a study of T-cell memory formation after mild COVID-19. TCRdb fed the 5' RACE reads into MiXCR, producing one record per CDR3 protein. The top ten hold approximately 13% of the sample, which has approximately 450,000 distinct CDR3 sequences, roughly 18% seen once. The specimen was PBMCs or a T cell subset sorted from them (not recorded which). Every receptor here comes from an adult woman who had mild COVID-19 (a few samples of this study predate the infection). Cell type and time point are not known. Both conserved end residues are part of each CDR3. D genes are given only for firm matches. Not every row has a clone size; where given, it reads once, few, many or a size class.

j_call | cdr3_length | clone_size | v_call | d_call | cdr3_aa | cdr3_nt
TRBJ2-7 | 15 | few | TRBV5-1 | TRBD1 | CASSLDGTGGGEQYF | TGCGCCAGCAGCTTGGACGGGACAGGGGGCGGCGAGCAGTACTTC
TRBJ2-7 | 13 | - | TRBV10-3 | TRBD2 | CAISGRATYEQYF | TGTGCCATCAGCGGGAGGGCTACTTACGAGCAGTACTTC
TRBJ2-1 | 18 | - | TRBV4-1 | TRBD2 | CASSQLKGLAGGPSEQFF | TGCGCCAGCAGCCAACTAAAGGGACTAGCGGGGGGGCCGAGTGAGCAGTTCTTC
TRBJ2-1 | 11 | few | TRBV30 | - | CAWSPGVVGFF | TGTGCCTGGAGCCCCGGGGTAGTGGGGTTCTTC
TRBJ2-7 | 12 | few | TRBV12-5 | - | CASSRAGYEQYF | TGTGCTAGTTCCCGGGCGGGATACGAGCAGTACTTC
TRBJ1-2 | 12 | few | TRBV25-1 | - | CASSEGRRGYTF | TGTGCCAGCAGTGAAGGACGTCGTGGCTACACCTTC
TRBJ2-5 | 15 | few | TRBV5-1 | TRBD1 | CASSPYTGGRETQYF | TGCGCCAGCAGTCCGTATACAGGGGGCCGAGAGACCCAGTACTTC
TRBJ1-2 | 12 | - | TRBV2 | - | CASSEVAYGYTF | TGTGCCAGCAGTGAAGTTGCCTATGGCTACACCTTC
TRBJ2-2 | 14 | - | TRBV10-3 | TRBD2 | CATQRDADSGELFF | TGTGCCACCCAGCGGGACGCGGATTCCGGGGAGCTGTTTTTT
TRBJ2-2 | 17 | - | TRBV7-3 | TRBD2 | CASSSQLRLAGAGELFF | TGTGCCAGCAGCTCCCAACTGAGACTAGCGGGAGCCGGGGAGCTGTTTTTT
TRBJ1-1 | 14 | few | TRBV19 | - | CASSIAGANTEAFF | TGTGCCAGTAGTATAGCGGGGGCGAACACTGAAGCTTTCTTT
TRBJ2-7 | 15 | few | TRBV6-5 | - | CASSYSINWDYEQYF | TGTGCCAGCAGTTACTCGATCAACTGGGACTACGAGCAGTACTTC